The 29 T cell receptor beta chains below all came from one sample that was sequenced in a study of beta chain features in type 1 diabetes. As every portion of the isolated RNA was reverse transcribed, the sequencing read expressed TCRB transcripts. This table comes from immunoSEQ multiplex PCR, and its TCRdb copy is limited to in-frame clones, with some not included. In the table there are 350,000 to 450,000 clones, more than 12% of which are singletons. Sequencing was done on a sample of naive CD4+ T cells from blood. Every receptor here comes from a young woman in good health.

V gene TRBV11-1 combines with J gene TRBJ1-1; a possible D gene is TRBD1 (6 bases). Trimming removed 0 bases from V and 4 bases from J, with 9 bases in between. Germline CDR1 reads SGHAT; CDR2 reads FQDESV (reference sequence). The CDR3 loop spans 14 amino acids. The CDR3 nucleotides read TGTGCCAGCAGCTTAGCACGCAGGGGCACTGAAGCTTTCTTT. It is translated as CASSLARRGTEAFF.

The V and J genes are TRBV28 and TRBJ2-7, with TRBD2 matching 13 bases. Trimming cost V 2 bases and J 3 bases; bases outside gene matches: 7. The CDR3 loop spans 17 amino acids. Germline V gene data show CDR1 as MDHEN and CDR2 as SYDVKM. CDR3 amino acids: CASSLTSGRVRFYEQYF. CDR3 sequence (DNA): TGTGCCAGCAGTTTAACTAGCGGGAGGGTTAGGTTCTACGAGCAGTACTTC.

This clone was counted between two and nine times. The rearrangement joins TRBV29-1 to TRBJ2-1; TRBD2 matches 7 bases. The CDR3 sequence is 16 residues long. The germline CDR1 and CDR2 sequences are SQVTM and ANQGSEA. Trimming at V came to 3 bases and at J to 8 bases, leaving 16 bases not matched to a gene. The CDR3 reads CSVEGPGRETIYEQFF. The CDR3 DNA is TGCAGCGTTGAGGGGCCGGGGCGGGAGACCATCTATGAGCAGTTCTTC.

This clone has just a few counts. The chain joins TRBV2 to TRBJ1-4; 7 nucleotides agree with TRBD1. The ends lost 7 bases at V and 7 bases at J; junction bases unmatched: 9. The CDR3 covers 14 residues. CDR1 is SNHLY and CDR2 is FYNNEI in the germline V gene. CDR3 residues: CASTETGHSEKLFF. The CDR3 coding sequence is TGTGCCAGCACGGAGACAGGGCACAGTGAAAAACTGTTTTTT.

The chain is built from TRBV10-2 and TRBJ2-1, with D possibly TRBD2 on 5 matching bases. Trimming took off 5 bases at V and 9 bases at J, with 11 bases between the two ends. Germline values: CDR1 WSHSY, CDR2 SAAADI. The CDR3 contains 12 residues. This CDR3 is CASSRTWSEQFF. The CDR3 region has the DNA TGCGCCAGCAGTCGGACTTGGAGTGAGCAGTTCTTC.

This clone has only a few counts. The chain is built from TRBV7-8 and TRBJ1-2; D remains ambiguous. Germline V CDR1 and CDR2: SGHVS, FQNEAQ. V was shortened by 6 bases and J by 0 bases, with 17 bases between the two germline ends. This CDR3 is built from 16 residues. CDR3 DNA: TGTGCCAGCAGTCCCGAGCCCCGACTTTCTAACTATGGCTACACCTTC. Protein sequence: CASSPEPRLSNYGYTF.

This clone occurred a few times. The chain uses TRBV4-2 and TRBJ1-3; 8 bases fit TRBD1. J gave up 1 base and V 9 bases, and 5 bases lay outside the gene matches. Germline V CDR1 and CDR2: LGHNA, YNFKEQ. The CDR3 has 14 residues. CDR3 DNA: TGTGCCAGTCAGCAGGGGGCATCTGGAAACACCATATATTTT. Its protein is CASQQGASGNTIYF.

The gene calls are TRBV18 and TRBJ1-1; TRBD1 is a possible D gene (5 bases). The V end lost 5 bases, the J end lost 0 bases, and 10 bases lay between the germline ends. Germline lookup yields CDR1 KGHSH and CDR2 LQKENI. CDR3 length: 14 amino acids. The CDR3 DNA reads TGTGCCAGCTCATCCGGGGGGGTGAACACTGAAGCTTTCTTT. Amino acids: CASSSGGVNTEAFF. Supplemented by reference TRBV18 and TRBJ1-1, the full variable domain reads NAGVMQNPRHLVRRRGQEARLRCSPMKGHSHVYWYRQLPEEGLKFMVYLQKENIIDESGMPKERFSAEFPKEGPSILRIQQVVRGDSAAYFCASSSGGVNTEAFFGQGTRLTVV.

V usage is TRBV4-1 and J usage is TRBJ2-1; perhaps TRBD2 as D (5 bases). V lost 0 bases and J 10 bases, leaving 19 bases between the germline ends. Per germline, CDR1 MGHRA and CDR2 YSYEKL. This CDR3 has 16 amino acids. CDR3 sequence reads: CASSQESGFSGVEQFF. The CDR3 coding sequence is TGCGCCAGCAGCCAAGAGTCGGGGTTCAGCGGTGTAGAGCAGTTCTTC.

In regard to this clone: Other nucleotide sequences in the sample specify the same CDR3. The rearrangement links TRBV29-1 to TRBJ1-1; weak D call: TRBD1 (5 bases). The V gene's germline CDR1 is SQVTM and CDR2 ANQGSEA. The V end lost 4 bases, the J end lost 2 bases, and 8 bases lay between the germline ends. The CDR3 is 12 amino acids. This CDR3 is CSVGRGNTEAFF. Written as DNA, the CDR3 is TGCAGCGTTGGTAGGGGCAACACTGAAGCTTTCTTT.

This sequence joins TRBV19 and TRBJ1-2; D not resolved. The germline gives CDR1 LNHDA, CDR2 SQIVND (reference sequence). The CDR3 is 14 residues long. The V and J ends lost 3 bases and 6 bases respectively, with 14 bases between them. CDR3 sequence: CASSMRLLGNGYTF. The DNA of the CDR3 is TGTGCCAGTAGTATGAGGCTCCTTGGAAATGGCTACACCTTC.

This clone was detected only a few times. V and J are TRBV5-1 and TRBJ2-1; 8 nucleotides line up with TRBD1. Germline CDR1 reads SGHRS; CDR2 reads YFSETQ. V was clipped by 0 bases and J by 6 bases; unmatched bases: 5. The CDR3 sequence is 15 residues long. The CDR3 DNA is TGCGCCAGCAGCTTGGGACAGGGGAGCGTCAATGAGCAGTTCTTC. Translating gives CASSLGQGSVNEQFF.

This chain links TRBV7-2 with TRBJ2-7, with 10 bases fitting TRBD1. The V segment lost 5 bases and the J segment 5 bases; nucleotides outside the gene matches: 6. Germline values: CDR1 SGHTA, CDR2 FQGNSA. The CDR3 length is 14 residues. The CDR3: CASSDPTGGDEQYF. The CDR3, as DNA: TGTGCCAGCAGCGACCCGACAGGGGGCGACGAGCAGTACTTC. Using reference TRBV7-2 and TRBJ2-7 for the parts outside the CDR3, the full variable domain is GAGVSQSPSNKVTEKGKDVELRCDPISGHTALYWYRQSLGQGLEFLIYFQGNSAPDKSGLPSDRFSAERTGGSVSTLTIQRTQQEDSAVYLCASSDPTGGDEQYFGPGTRLTVT.

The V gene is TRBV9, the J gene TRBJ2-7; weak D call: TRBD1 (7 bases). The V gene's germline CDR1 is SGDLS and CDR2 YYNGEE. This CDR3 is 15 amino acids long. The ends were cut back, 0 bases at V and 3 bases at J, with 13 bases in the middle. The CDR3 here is CASSVEAGGRYEQYF. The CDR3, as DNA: TGTGCCAGCAGCGTAGAGGCAGGGGGGCGCTACGAGCAGTACTTC.

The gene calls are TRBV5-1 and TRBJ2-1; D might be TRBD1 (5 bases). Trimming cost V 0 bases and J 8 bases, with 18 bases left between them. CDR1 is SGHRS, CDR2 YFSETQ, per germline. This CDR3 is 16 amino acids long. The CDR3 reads CASSLASRADVDEQFF. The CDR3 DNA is TGCGCCAGCAGCTTGGCCTCCAGGGCGGATGTCGATGAGCAGTTCTTC.

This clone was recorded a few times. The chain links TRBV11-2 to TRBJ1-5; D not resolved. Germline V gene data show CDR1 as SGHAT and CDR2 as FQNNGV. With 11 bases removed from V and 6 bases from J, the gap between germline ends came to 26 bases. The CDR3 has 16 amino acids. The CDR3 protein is CASRGSTQRAGQPQHF. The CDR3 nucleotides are TGTGCCTCCCGGGGAAGCACTCAACGTGCGGGTCAGCCCCAGCATTTT.

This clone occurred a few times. CDR3 region: CASSLVASGSVDNEQFF. DNA for the CDR3: TGCGCCAGCAGCTTGGTGGCTAGCGGGAGCGTCGACAATGAGCAGTTCTTC. The chain has TRBV5-1 and TRBJ2-1; 10 bases align to TRBD2. CDR1 and CDR2 (germline): SGHRS, YFSETQ. Losses at the gene ends were 0 bases for V and 5 bases for J; bases not matched to a gene: 8. This CDR3 is built from 17 residues.

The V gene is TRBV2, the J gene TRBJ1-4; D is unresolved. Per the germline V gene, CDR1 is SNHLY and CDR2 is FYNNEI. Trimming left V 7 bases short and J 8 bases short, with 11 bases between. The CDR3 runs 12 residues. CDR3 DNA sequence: TGTGCCAGCACGAGTAGCTGGGAAAAACTGTTTTTT. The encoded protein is CASTSSWEKLFF.

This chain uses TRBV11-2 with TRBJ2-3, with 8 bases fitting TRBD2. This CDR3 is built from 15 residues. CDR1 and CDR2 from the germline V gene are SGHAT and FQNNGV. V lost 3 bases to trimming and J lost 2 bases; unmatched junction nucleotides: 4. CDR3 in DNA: TGTGCCAGCAGCTTCCAAGCGGGGGCCACAGATACGCAGTATTTT. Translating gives CASSFQAGATDTQYF.

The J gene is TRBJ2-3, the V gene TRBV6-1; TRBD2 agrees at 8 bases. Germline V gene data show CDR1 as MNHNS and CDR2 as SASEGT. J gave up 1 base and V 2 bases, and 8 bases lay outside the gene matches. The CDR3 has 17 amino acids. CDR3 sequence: CASSEWRAGEGTDTQYF. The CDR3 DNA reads TGTGCCAGCAGTGAATGGAGAGCGGGAGAAGGCACAGATACGCAGTATTTT.

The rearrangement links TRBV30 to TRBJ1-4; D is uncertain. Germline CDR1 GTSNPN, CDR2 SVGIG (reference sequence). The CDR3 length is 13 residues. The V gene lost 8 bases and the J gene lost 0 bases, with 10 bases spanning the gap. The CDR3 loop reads CALLSATNEKLFF. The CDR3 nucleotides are TGTGCCCTTCTCAGCGCAACTAATGAAAAACTGTTTTTT.

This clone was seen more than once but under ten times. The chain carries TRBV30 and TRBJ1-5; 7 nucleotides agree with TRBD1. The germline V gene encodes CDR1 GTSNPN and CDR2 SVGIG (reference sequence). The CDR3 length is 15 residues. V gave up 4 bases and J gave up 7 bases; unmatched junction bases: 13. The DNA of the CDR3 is TGTGCCTGGACCTCCGGAGGGGGCCTCAACCAGCCCCAGCATTTT. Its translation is CAWTSGGGLNQPQHF. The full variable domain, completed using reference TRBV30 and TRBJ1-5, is SQTIHQWPATLVQPVGSPLSLECTVEGTSNPNLYWYRQAAGRGLQLLFYSVGIGQISSEVPQNLSASRPQDRQFILSSKKLLLSDSGFYLCAWTSGGGLNQPQHFGDGTRLSIL.

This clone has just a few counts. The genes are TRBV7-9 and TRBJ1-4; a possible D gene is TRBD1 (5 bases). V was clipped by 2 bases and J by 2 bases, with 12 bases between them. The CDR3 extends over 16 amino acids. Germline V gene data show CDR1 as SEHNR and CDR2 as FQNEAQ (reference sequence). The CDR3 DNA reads TGTGCCAGCAGCTTAAACGGGGGACTGACTAATGAAAAACTGTTTTTT. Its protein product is CASSLNGGLTNEKLFF.

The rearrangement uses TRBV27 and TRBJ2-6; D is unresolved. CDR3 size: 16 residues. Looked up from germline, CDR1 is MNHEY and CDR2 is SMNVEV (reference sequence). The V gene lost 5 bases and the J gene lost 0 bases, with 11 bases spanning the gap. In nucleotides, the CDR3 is TGTGCCAGCAGTCGCGAAGTGATCTCTGGGGCCAACGTCCTGACTTTC. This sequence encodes CASSREVISGANVLTF.

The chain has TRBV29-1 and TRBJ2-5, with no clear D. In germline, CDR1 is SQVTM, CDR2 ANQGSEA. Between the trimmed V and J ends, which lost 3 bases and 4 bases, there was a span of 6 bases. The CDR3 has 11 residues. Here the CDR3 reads CSVDFLETQYF. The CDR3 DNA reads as TGCAGCGTTGATTTCTTAGAGACCCAGTACTTC.

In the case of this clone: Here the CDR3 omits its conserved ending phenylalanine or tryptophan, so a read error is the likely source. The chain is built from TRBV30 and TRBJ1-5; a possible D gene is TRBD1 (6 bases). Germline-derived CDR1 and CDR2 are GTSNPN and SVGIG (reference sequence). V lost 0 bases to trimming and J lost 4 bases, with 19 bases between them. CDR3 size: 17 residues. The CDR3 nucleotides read TGTGCCTGGAGTGTACGCGGCAGGGGCCCTTTAAATCAGCCCCAGCATGTT. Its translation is CAWSVRGRGPLNQPQHV.

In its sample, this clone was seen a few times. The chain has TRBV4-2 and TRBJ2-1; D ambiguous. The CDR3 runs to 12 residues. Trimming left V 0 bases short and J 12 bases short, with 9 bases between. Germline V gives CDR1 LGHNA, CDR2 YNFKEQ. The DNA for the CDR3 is TGTGCCAGCAGCCAAGACTTAGTCGGGCAGTTCTTC. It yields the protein CASSQDLVGQFF.

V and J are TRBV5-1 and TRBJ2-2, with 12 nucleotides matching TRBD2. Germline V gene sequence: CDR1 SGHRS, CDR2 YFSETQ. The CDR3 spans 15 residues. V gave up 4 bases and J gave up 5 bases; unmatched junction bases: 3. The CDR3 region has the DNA TGCGCCAGCAGCCGCGGACTAGCGGGGACCGGGGAGCTGTTTTTT. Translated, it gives CASSRGLAGTGELFF.

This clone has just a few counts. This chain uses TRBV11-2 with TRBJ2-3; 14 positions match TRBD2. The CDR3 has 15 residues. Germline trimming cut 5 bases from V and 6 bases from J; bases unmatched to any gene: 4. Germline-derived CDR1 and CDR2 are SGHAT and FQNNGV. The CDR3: CASSPGLAGEDTQYF. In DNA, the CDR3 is TGTGCCAGCAGCCCGGGACTAGCGGGAGAGGATACGCAGTATTTT.